The T cell receptor (beta chain) described here comes from a study of blood T cells in healthy people across ages. CDR1 and CDR2 from the germline V gene are SGDLS and YYNGEE. CDR3 length: 21 residues. Deletions cut 0 bases from V and 5 bases from J, with 32 bases between. Then a second PCR, running about 6 to 11 cycles, was carried out with a sample-barcoded 5' primer and a J-beta primer mix. TCRdb ran MiXCR on the 5' RACE reads and lists one entry per CDR3 protein. Altogether 650,000 to 800,000 distinct CDR3 sequences are present, 40% to 50% being singletons, with the ten largest covering approximately 20%.

The chain couples TRBV9 to TRBJ2-5, with a possible D match to TRBD1 (6 bases). The TCR sequence derives from a man aged 55-75 years in good health. The sample consisted of blood. The CDR3 spells CASSVGGITGERQAWRETQYF. CDR3 coding DNA: TGTGCCAGCAGCGTAGGAGGGATTACAGGCGAGAGACAGGCTTGGAGGGAGACCCAGTACTTC.